The clone carrying this T cell receptor beta chain was found many times. The antigen remains undetermined. The time point is: newly diagnosed GD, antithyroid drugs for less than 3 months. The TCR library used RNA extracted from PBMCs. V lost 1 base to trimming and J lost 4 bases, with 13 bases between them. The CDR3 loop spans 15 amino acids. Germline-derived CDR1 and CDR2 are SGDLS and YYNGEE. The data were taken from a study of regulatory T cells in long-lasting Graves disease. The TCR beta library used iRepertoire HTBI primers with Arm-PCR amplification of CDR3. A single record per CDR3 protein comes from TCRdb applying MiXCR to the multiplex PCR reads. The sample gives over 200,000 distinct CDR3 sequences, 18% of which show up once; around 20% is in the top ten. Overall study results and limits: Persistent patients shared more public clonotypes (about 2,700) than newly diagnosed patients (966).

The receptor was derived from a female donor with Graves disease. The source was peripheral blood mononuclear cells (PBMCs), collected at new diagnosis, from a patient treated with antithyroid drugs. This chain connects TRBV9 to TRBJ2-3, with D maybe TRBD2 (5 bases). In DNA form, the CDR3 reads TGTGCCAGCAGCGTAAGCGGAGCTGACTCAGATACGCAGTATTTT. This codes for CASSVSGADSDTQYF. The full variable domain, its missing parts supplied by reference TRBV9 and TRBJ2-3, is DSGVTQTPKHLITATGQRVTLRCSPRSGDLSVYWYQQSLDQGLQFLIQYYNGEERAKGNILERFSAQQFPDLHSELNLSSLELGDSALYFCASSVSGADSDTQYFGPGTRLTVL.